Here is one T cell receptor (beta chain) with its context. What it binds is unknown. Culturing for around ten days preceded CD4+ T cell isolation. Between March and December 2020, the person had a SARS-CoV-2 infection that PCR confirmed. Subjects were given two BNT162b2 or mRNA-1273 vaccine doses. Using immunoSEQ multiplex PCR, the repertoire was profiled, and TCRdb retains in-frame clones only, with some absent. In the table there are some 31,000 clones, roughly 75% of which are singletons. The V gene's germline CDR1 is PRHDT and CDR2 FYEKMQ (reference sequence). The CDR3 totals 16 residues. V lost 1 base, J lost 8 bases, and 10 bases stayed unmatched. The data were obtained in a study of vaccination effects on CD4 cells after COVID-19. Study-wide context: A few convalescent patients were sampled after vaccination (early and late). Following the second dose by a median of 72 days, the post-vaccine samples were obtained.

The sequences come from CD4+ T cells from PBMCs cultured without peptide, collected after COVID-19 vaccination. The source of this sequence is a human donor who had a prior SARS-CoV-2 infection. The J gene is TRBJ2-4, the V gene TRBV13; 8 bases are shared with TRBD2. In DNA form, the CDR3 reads TGTGCCAGCAGCTTAGTCGCGGGAGGCATGTCGGACATTCAGTACTTC. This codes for CASSLVAGGMSDIQYF.